The 5 T cell receptor beta chains given below trace back to one sample, sequenced in a study of regulatory and conventional T cells in RAG deficiency. The sorted conventional CD4+ T cells were CD25-low and CD127-high, with genomic DNA sequenced. TCRdb keeps only in-frame clones here, not all; method: immunoSEQ multiplex PCR. The sample holds 8,000 to 10,000 clones, just under 95% seen once. The source material was CD4+ effector T cells sorted from blood. The source is a human donor with RAG deficiency presenting as severe combined immunodeficiency.

V gene TRBV6-5 combines with J gene TRBJ2-3, with 7 bases identical to TRBD1. From germline, CDR1 is MNHEY and CDR2 SVGAGI. This CDR3 spans 14 amino acids. Unmatched junction bases numbered 3, after V lost 5 bases and J lost 1 base. The chain's CDR3 is CASSAGTGTDTQYF. Here the CDR3 DNA reads TGTGCCAGCAGTGCCGGGACAGGCACAGATACGCAGTATTTT.

This rearrangement joins TRBV2 to TRBJ2-6, with a possible D match to TRBD1 (5 bases). In germline, CDR1 is SNHLY, CDR2 FYNNEI. The CDR3 has 15 residues. Trimming left V 4 bases short and J 0 bases short, with 7 bases between. CDR3 in DNA: TGTGCCAGCAGTGCCGACAGCTCTGGGGCCAACGTCCTGACTTTC. It encodes CASSADSSGANVLTF.

V is TRBV19 and J is TRBJ2-3, with 11 bases identical to TRBD1. CDR3 length equals 17 residues. The germline gives CDR1 LNHDA, CDR2 SQIVND (reference sequence). V trimming: 7 bases; J trimming: 5 bases; junction bases outside the gene matches: 14. The DNA of the CDR3 is TGTGCCAGTACCGATGGACCTGGACAGGGGGCGTTAGATACGCAGTATTTT. Protein sequence: CASTDGPGQGALDTQYF.

The chain has TRBV20-1 and TRBJ1-1, with D perhaps matching TRBD1 (6 bases). Germline V gene sequence: CDR1 DFQATT, CDR2 SNEGSKA (reference sequence). V was trimmed by 6 bases and J by 10 bases, leaving 12 bases between them. The CDR3 length is 10 residues. CDR3 nucleotide sequence: TGCAGTGCCCCGAGGGGGTTAGCTTTCTTT. This sequence encodes CSAPRGLAFF.

Worth noting for this clone: The junction departs from germline at one end; a sequencing error may be responsible. The rearrangement joins TRBV11-2 to TRBJ2-6, with D possibly being TRBD1 (5 bases). This CDR3 contains 15 residues. In germline, CDR1 is SGHAT, CDR2 FQNNGV. CDR3 amino acids: CASSLDSSGANVLTF. CDR3 nucleotides: TGTGCCAGCAGCCTAGACAGCTCTGGGGCCAACGTCCTGACTTTC.